This TCR beta chain was sequenced for a study of beta chain features in type 1 diabetes. For the study at large: Analysis included around 99,000,000 sorted cells drawn from all samples. General study findings and limits: All four CD4+ subsets from Type 1 diabetes patients carried moderately but significantly shorter TCRB CDR3s.

Germline V gene data show CDR1 as SGHAT and CDR2 as FQNNGV. V lost 5 bases and J 9 bases, leaving 11 bases between the germline ends. CDR3 length: 12 amino acids. Remarks on this clone: Its antigen is not identified.

Expressed TCRB transcripts were sequenced, since all the RNA that had been isolated was reverse transcribed. Sequencing was performed with immunoSEQ multiplex PCR; in TCRdb, only in-frame clones are kept and a portion is missing. The sample holds some 350,000 clones, 8.5% to 10% seen once. Sequencing was performed on central memory CD4+ T cells from blood. V and J are TRBV11-2 and TRBJ2-1; D remains ambiguous. This TCR derives from a young man with type 1 diabetes. The CDR3 spells CASSLAGREQFF. The CDR3 nucleotides read TGTGCCAGCAGCCTGGCTGGGCGTGAGCAGTTCTTC.